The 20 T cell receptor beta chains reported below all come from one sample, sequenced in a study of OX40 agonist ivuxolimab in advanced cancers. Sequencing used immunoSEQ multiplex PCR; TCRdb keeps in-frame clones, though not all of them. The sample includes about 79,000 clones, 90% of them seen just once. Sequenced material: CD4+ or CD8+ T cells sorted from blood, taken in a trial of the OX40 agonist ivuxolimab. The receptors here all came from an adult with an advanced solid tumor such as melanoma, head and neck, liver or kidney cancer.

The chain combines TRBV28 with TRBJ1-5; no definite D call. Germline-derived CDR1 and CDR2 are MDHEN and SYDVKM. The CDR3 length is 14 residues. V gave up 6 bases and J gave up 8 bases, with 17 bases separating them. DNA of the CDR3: TGTGCCAGCAGAATAGGAACATGGGGAAAGCCCCAGCATTTT. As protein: CASRIGTWGKPQHF. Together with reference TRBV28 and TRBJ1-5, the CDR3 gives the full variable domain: DVKVTQSSRYLVKRTGEKVFLECVQDMDHENMFWYRQDPGLGLRLIYFSYDVKMKEKGDIPEGYSVSREKKERFSLILESASTNQTSMYLCASRIGTWGKPQHFGDGTRLSIL.

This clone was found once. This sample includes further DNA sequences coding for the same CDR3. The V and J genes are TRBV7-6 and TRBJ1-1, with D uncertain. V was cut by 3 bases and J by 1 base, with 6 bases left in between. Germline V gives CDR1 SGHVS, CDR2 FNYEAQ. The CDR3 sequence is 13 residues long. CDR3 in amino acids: CASSFSGNTEAFF. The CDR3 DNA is TGTGCCAGCAGCTTTTCAGGGAACACTGAAGCTTTCTTT.

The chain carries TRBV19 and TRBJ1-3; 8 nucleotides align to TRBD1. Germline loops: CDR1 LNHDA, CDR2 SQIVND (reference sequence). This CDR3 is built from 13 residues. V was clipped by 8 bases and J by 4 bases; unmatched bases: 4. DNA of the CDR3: TGTGCCAGTTACAGGGGGACCGGAAACACCATATATTTT. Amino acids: CASYRGTGNTIYF.

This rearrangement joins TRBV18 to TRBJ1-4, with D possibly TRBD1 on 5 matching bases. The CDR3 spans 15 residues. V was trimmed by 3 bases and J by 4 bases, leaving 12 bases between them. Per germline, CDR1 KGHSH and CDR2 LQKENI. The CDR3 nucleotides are TGTGCCAGCTCACCCGACGGGACCAATAATGAAAAACTGTTTTTT. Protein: CASSPDGTNNEKLFF.

CDR3 coding DNA: TGTGCCAGCAGCGACCCCCCGGTCGGGGAGCTGTTTTTT. Its protein product is CASSDPPVGELFF. J is TRBJ2-2 and V is TRBV6-1, with D unclear. The V end lost 6 bases, the J end lost 7 bases, and 12 bases lay between the germline ends. This CDR3 has 13 residues. Per the germline V gene, CDR1 is MNHNS and CDR2 is SASEGT.

CDR3 in amino acids: CASSLVAGPYEQYV. The CDR3 DNA is TGTGCCAGCAGCTTAGTAGCAGGACCCTACGAGCAGTACGTC. The rearrangement joins TRBV7-9 to TRBJ2-7, with D uncertain. The CDR3 loop spans 14 amino acids. Germline V CDR1 and CDR2: SEHNR, FQNEAQ (reference sequence). Trimming left V 1 base short and J 2 bases short, with 9 bases between.

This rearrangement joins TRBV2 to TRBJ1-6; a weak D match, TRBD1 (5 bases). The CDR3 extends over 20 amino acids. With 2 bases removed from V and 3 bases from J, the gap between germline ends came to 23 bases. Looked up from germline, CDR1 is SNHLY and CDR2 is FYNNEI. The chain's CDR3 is CASSERPADMKNFYNSPLHF. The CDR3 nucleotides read TGTGCCAGCAGTGAAAGACCCGCGGACATGAAAAATTTCTATAATTCACCCCTCCACTTT.

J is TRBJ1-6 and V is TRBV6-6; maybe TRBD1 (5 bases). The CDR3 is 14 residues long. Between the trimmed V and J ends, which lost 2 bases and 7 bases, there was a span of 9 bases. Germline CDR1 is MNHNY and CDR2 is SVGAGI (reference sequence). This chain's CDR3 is CASSYTSGNSPLHF. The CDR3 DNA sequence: TGTGCCAGCAGTTACACTTCAGGGAATTCACCCCTCCACTTT.

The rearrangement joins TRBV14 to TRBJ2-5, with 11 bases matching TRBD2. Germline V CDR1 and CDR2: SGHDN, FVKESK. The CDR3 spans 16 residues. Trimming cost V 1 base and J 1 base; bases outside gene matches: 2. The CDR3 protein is CASSQGLAGGQETQYF. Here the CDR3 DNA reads TGTGCCAGCAGCCAAGGGCTAGCGGGGGGCCAAGAGACCCAGTACTTC.

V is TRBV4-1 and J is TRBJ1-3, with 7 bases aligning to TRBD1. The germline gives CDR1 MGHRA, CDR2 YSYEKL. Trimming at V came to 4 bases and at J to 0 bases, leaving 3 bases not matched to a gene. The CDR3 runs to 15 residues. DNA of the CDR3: TGCGCCAGCAGCCCGGGGACAGCCTCTGGAAACACCATATATTTT. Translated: CASSPGTASGNTIYF.

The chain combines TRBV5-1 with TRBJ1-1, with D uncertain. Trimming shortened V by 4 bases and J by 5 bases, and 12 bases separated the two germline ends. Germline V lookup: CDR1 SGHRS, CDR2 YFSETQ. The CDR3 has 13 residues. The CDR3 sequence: CASSPRGGTEAFF. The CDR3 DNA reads TGCGCCAGCAGCCCCCGAGGAGGGACTGAAGCTTTCTTT.

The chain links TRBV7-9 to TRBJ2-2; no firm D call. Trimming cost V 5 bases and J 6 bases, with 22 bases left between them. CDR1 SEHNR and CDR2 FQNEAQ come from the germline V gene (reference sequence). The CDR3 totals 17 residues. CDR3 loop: CASSRQDPSSTAGELFF. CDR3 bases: TGTGCCAGCAGCCGCCAGGACCCTTCCTCTACTGCCGGGGAGCTGTTTTTT.

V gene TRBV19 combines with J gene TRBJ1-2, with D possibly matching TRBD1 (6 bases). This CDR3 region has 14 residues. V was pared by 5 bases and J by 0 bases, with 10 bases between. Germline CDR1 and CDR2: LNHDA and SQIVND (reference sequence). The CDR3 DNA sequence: TGTGCCAGTAGTGAAACAGGGACTAACTATGGCTACACCTTC. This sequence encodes CASSETGTNYGYTF.

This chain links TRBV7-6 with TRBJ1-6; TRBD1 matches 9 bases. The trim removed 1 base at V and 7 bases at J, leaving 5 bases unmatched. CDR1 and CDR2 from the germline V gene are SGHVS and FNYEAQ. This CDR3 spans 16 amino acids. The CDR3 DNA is TGTGCCAGCAGCTTAGAGGGACAGGGCAACAATTCACCCCTCCACTTT. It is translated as CASSLEGQGNNSPLHF.

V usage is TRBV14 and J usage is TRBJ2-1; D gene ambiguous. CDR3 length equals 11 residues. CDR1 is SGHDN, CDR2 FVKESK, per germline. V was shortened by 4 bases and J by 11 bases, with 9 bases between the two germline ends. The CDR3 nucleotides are TGTGCCAGCAGCCGCAATTACAAGCAGTTCTTC. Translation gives CASSRNYKQFF.

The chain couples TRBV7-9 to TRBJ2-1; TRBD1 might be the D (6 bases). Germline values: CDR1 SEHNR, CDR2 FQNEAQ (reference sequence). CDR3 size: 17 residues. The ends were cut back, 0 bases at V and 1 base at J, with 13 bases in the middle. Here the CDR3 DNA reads TGTGCCAGCAGCTTAGCGCCGTCAGGGGATTCCTACAATGAGCAGTTCTTC. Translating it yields CASSLAPSGDSYNEQFF.

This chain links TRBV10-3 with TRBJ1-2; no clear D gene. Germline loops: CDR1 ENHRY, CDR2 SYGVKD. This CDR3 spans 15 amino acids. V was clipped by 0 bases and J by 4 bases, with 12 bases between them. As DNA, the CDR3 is TGTGCCATCAGTGAGTCCCCGGGAGGCTCCTATGGCTACACCTTC. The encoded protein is CAISESPGGSYGYTF.

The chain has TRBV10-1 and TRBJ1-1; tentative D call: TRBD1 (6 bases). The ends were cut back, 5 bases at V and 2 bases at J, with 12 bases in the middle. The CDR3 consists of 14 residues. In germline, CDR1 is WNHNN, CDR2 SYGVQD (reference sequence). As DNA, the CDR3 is TGCGCCAGCAGTTCGGGACAAGGAAACACTGAAGCTTTCTTT. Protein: CASSSGQGNTEAFF.

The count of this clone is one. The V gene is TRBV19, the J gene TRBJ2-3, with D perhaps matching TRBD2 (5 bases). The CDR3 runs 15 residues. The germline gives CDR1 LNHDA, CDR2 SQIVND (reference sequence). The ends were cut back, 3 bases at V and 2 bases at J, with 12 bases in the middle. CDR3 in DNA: TGTGCCAGTAGTATTTCTTGGCTAGCCACAGATACGCAGTATTTT. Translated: CASSISWLATDTQYF. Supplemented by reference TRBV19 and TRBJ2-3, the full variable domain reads DGGITQSPKYLFRKEGQNVTLSCEQNLNHDAMYWYRQDPGQGLRLIYYSQIVNDFQKGDIAEGYSVSREKKESFPLTVTSAQKNPTAFYLCASSISWLATDTQYFGPGTRLTVL.

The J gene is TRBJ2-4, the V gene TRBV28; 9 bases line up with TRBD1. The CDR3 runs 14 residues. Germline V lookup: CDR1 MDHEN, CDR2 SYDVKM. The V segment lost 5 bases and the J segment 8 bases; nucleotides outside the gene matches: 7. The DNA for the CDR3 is TGTGCCAGCAGTCCCTCGACAGGGGGTCACATTCAGTACTTC. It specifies CASSPSTGGHIQYF.